The present entry profiles one T cell receptor beta chain with its context. The time point: cycle 4 day 1 (C4D1), after five to seven weeks of nivolumab. Relapse was seen in all patients after autologous stem cell transplantation, and brentuximab vedotin exposure was variable. The sample is drawn from a study of PD-1 blockade in classical Hodgkin lymphoma. The data were produced by immunoSEQ multiplex PCR, yet TCRdb's version contains in-frame clones alone and is incomplete. The sample yields approximately 17,000 clones, around two thirds seen once. V was clipped by 5 bases and J by 7 bases, with 15 bases between them. The CDR3 length is 13 residues. CDR1 PRHDT and CDR2 FYEKMQ come from the germline V gene (reference sequence).

The specimen comprised peripheral blood mononuclear cells (PBMCs), sampled before the fourth cycle of nivolumab. The clonotype was recovered from a human donor with classical Hodgkin lymphoma. V is TRBV13 and J is TRBJ2-7, with a weak D call TRBD1 (6 bases). CDR3 DNA sequence: TGTGCCAGCAGCGTCACAGGGTTGGGGGAGCAGTACTTC. Translating it yields CASSVTGLGEQYF. Using reference TRBV13 and TRBJ2-7 for the parts outside the CDR3, the full variable domain is AAGVIQSPRHLIKEKRETATLKCYPIPRHDTVYWYQQGPGQDPQFLISFYEKMQSDKGSIPDRFSAQQFSDYHSELNMSSLELGDSALYFCASSVTGLGEQYFGPGTRLTVT.